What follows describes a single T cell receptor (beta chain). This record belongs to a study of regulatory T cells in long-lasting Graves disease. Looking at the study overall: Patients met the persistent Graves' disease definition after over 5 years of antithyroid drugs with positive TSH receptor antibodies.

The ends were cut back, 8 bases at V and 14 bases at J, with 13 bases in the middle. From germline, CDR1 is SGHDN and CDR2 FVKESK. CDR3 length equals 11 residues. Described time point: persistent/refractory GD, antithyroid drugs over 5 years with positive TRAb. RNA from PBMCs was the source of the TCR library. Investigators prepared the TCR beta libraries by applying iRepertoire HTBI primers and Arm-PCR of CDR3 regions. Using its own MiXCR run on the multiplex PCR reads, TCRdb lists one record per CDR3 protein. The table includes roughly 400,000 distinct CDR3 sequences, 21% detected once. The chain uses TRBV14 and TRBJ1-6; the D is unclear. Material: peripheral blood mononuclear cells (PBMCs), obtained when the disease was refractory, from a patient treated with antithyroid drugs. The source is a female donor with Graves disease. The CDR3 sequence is CASASGPALHF. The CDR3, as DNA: TGTGCCAGCGCCTCGGGTCCGGCCCTCCACTTT.